This T cell receptor beta chain was recorded in a study of blood T cells in healthy people across ages. Sample-barcoded 5' priming and a J-beta primer mix drove a second PCR of 7 to 11 cycles. A tag from a template-switch adaptor with 12 random nucleotides marked each cDNA molecule. TCRdb independently ran MiXCR on the 5' RACE reads; one entry per CDR3 protein. The sample has 1,100,000 or so distinct CDR3 sequences; around 43% are singletons. CDR3 size: 14 residues. V shed 6 bases and J shed 4 bases, with 16 bases lying between them. About this clonotype itself: What it recognizes is unknown.

General study results and limits: The study could not conclusively compare naive and antigen-experienced cells, given its unsorted PBMCs.

Roughly 9.5 milliliters of peripheral blood were drawn from each donor into EDTA-treated tubes. The material sequenced was blood. The chain joins TRBV12-3 or TRBV12-4 to TRBJ2-7; D gene uncertain. The receptor was derived from a woman aged 55-69 years in good health. CDR3 nucleotides: TGTGCCAGCAGCAGAGACCAATCGAAATACGAGCAGTACTTC. This codes for CASSRDQSKYEQYF.